These 19 T cell receptor beta chains were sequenced from one sample in a study of blood T cell repertoires in COVID-19. TCRdb's table, derived via immunoSEQ multiplex PCR, lists solely in-frame clones and lacks some. This sample yields hundreds of thousands of clones, of which roughly 89% are seen a single time; roughly 1% belongs to the top ten. Source material: peripheral blood. The origin of the receptors is a man aged 18 to 29 with COVID-19, enrolled during active disease.

The chain recombines TRBV18 with TRBJ1-2; a weak D match, TRBD1 (5 bases). V shed 0 bases and J shed 0 bases, with 11 bases lying between them. Germline CDR1 is KGHSH and CDR2 is LQKENI. This CDR3 is 16 amino acids long. CDR3 loop: CASSPPQGWANYGYTF. The CDR3 DNA is TGTGCCAGCTCACCACCGCAGGGTTGGGCTAACTATGGCTACACCTTC.

The V gene is TRBV15, the J gene TRBJ2-1; TRBD2 matches at 10 bases. The CDR3 length is 18 residues. Germline CDR1 reads LNHNV; CDR2 reads YYDKDF (reference sequence). With V trimmed by 0 bases and J by 4 bases, 9 bases remained unmatched. Here the CDR3 DNA reads TGTGCCACCAGCAGAGATGTGCTAGCGGGAGTATGGTACAATGAGCAGTTCTTC. It specifies CATSRDVLAGVWYNEQFF.

This rearrangement joins TRBV7-9 to TRBJ1-4, with TRBD1 matching over 7 bases. Looked up from germline, CDR1 is SEHNR and CDR2 is FQNEAQ (reference sequence). The CDR3 has 13 residues. The ends lost 5 bases at V and 6 bases at J; junction bases unmatched: 3. CDR3 amino acids: CASSKGAYEKLFF. CDR3 bases: TGTGCCAGCAGCAAGGGGGCGTATGAAAAACTGTTTTTT.

The table lists this clone with a few counts. The chain links TRBV9 to TRBJ1-2; TRBD1 aligns across 7 bases. The trim removed 0 bases at V and 8 bases at J, leaving 7 bases unmatched. The germline CDR1 and CDR2 sequences are SGDLS and YYNGEE. The CDR3 totals 14 residues. The CDR3 here is CASSVASGGGGYTF. CDR3 in DNA: TGTGCCAGCAGCGTAGCGTCAGGGGGTGGAGGCTACACCTTC.

The rearrangement links TRBV6-5 to TRBJ2-5, with D possibly being TRBD2 (6 bases). V lost 6 bases and J lost 5, with 13 bases in between. The CDR3 covers 13 residues. CDR1 and CDR2 (germline): MNHEY, SVGAGI. The CDR3 DNA follows: TGTGCCAGCAGCCTCGGTGGGGGGGAGACCCAGTACTTC. It yields the protein CASSLGGGETQYF.

This clone occurred a few times. In the same sample, other DNA sequences code for this CDR3. The rearrangement uses TRBV7-2 and TRBJ2-7; D gene unclear. The CDR3 extends over 13 amino acids. With 1 base removed from V and 4 bases from J, the gap between germline ends came to 8 bases. The germline V gene has CDR1 SGHTA and CDR2 FQGNSA. CDR3 loop: CASSLGAGYEQYF. The CDR3 DNA follows: TGTGCCAGCAGCTTAGGGGCCGGTTACGAGCAGTACTTC. Variable domain in full (rest from reference TRBV7-2 and TRBJ2-7): GAGVSQSPSNKVTEKGKDVELRCDPISGHTALYWYRQSLGQGLEFLIYFQGNSAPDKSGLPSDRFSAERTGGSVSTLTIQRTQQEDSAVYLCASSLGAGYEQYFGPGTRLTVT.

The chain uses TRBV28 and TRBJ2-1; TRBD2 agrees at 8 bases. CDR1 and CDR2 (germline): MDHEN, SYDVKM. The CDR3 extends over 16 amino acids. V gave up 4 bases and J gave up 8 bases; unmatched junction bases: 13. CDR3 nucleotides: TGTGCCAGCAGTTCACAACGTCGCGGGAGGTGGGATGAGCAGTTCTTC. Translating it yields CASSSQRRGRWDEQFF.

This clone was seen only once. This rearrangement joins TRBV5-1 to TRBJ2-3, with TRBD2 as a possible D gene (6 bases). The CDR3 length is 15 residues. Germline V gives CDR1 SGHRS, CDR2 YFSETQ. Trimming removed 1 base from V and 8 bases from J, with 17 bases in between. As DNA, the CDR3 is TGCGCCAGCAGCTTGATTTTAGCGGAAAAGGGTACGCAGTATTTT. The encoded protein is CASSLILAEKGTQYF.

J is TRBJ2-5 and V is TRBV29-1; D is unresolved. With 2 bases removed from V and 1 base from J, the gap between germline ends came to 8 bases. Per germline, CDR1 SQVTM and CDR2 ANQGSEA. The CDR3 consists of 13 residues. CDR3 sequence reads: CSVETRFQETQYF. CDR3 sequence (DNA): TGCAGCGTTGAAACGCGGTTCCAAGAGACCCAGTACTTC.

V and J are TRBV2 and TRBJ2-7; 10 nucleotides match TRBD1. The germline gives CDR1 SNHLY, CDR2 FYNNEI. This CDR3 comprises 15 residues. V lost 7 bases, J lost 1 base, and 7 bases stayed unmatched. CDR3 nucleotides: TGTGCCAGCAAGACCGGGACAGGGGTTTCCTACGAGCAGTACTTC. The encoded protein is CASKTGTGVSYEQYF.

The chain uses TRBV5-6 and TRBJ2-7; 7 nucleotides match TRBD1. Germline CDR1 SGHDT, CDR2 YYEEEE. The CDR3 covers 14 residues. V shed 0 bases, J shed 3 bases, and the junction held 3 bases outside the gene matches. The CDR3 is CASSLVPGGYEQYF. For the CDR3, the DNA is TGTGCCAGCAGCTTGGTGCCAGGGGGCTACGAGCAGTACTTC.

V usage is TRBV7-9 and J usage is TRBJ2-5; TRBD1 aligns across 12 bases. Germline lookup yields CDR1 SEHNR and CDR2 FQNEAQ (reference sequence). J gave up 1 base and V 6 bases, and 3 bases lay outside the gene matches. The CDR3 sequence is 15 residues long. This CDR3 is CASSPGQGAQETQYF. The CDR3 DNA is TGTGCCAGCAGTCCGGGACAGGGGGCCCAAGAGACCCAGTACTTC. Based on the CDR3 plus reference TRBV7-9 and TRBJ2-5, the full variable domain is DTGVSQNPRHKITKRGQNVTFRCDPISEHNRLYWYRQTLGQGPEFLTYFQNEAQLEKSRLLSDRFSAERPKGSFSTLEIQRTEQGDSAMYLCASSPGQGAQETQYFGPGTRLLVL.

This clone showed up just once. The rearrangement uses TRBV7-8 and TRBJ2-1, with 14 bases aligning to TRBD2. The CDR3 runs to 20 residues. Germline loops: CDR1 SGHVS, CDR2 FQNEAQ. After removal of 7 bases from V and 6 bases from J, the junction contained 20 bases not matched to a gene. As DNA, the CDR3 is TGTGCCAGCAAACCAGGGACCGGGACTAGCGGGAGTAAAAGGGTCAATGAGCAGTTCTTC. Translating gives CASKPGTGTSGSKRVNEQFF.

CDR3 nucleotides: TGTGCCAGCAGTACGGCGGGGGGCCAGGAGACCCAGTACTTC. Amino acid sequence: CASSTAGGQETQYF. The genes are TRBV6-6 and TRBJ2-5, with 8 positions matching TRBD2. This CDR3 has 14 amino acids. Losses at the gene ends were 5 bases for V and 5 bases for J; bases not matched to a gene: 7. Germline V gene lookup returns CDR1 MNHNY and CDR2 SVGAGI (reference sequence).

The CDR3 DNA sequence: TGTGCCTGGACCCCAAGACGGGGGAACACTGAAGCTTTCTTT. Encoded protein: CAWTPRRGNTEAFF. The chain has TRBV30 and TRBJ1-1; no clear D. V lost 4 bases and J lost 1, with 13 bases in between. The CDR3 loop spans 14 amino acids. Germline values: CDR1 GTSNPN, CDR2 SVGIG (reference sequence). The full variable domain, completed using reference TRBV30 and TRBJ1-1, is SQTIHQWPATLVQPVGSPLSLECTVEGTSNPNLYWYRQAAGRGLQLLFYSVGIGQISSEVPQNLSASRPQDRQFILSSKKLLLSDSGFYLCAWTPRRGNTEAFFGQGTRLTVV.

The J gene is TRBJ1-1, the V gene TRBV7-6; D is ambiguous. Deletions cut 6 bases from V and 3 bases from J, with 14 bases between. Germline CDR1 is SGHVS and CDR2 is FNYEAQ. The CDR3 sequence is 14 residues long. For the CDR3, the DNA is TGTGCCAGCAGGCCCCCTTCCCGGGACACTGAAGCTTTCTTT. Its translation: CASRPPSRDTEAFF.

The chain carries TRBV5-1 and TRBJ2-7; 7 bases are a match to TRBD1. The trim removed 5 bases at V and 4 bases at J, leaving 9 bases unmatched. The germline V gene encodes CDR1 SGHRS and CDR2 YFSETQ. The CDR3 loop spans 14 amino acids. CDR3: CASSTRQGSYEQYF. The CDR3 nucleotides read TGCGCCAGCAGTACGAGACAGGGTTCTTACGAGCAGTACTTC.

The chain combines TRBV4-2 with TRBJ1-4; TRBD1 might be the D (5 bases). Trimming took 0 bases from V and 3 from J, leaving 11 bases between them. Germline CDR1 LGHNA, CDR2 YNFKEQ. The CDR3 has 16 residues. In DNA form, the CDR3 reads TGTGCCAGCAGCCAAGATCCAACAGGAGCTAATGAAAAACTGTTTTTT. Translating it yields CASSQDPTGANEKLFF.

The chain carries TRBV18 and TRBJ2-3; 8 bases map to TRBD1. CDR1 is KGHSH and CDR2 is LQKENI in the germline V gene. With V trimmed by 3 bases and J by 1 base, 3 bases remained unmatched. The CDR3 is made up of 15 amino acids. CDR3 bases: TGTGCCAGCTCACCCAGGGGGCTTGGCACAGATACGCAGTATTTT. This codes for CASSPRGLGTDTQYF. The full variable domain, with the rest looked up from reference TRBV18 and TRBJ2-3, is NAGVMQNPRHLVRRRGQEARLRCSPMKGHSHVYWYRQLPEEGLKFMVYLQKENIIDESGMPKERFSAEFPKEGPSILRIQQVVRGDSAAYFCASSPRGLGTDTQYFGPGTRLTVL.